Below are 27 T cell receptor beta chains sequenced from a single sample in a study of CD8 T cells in Susac syndrome. When the RNA was reverse transcribed, random hexamers were used with an input of roughly 0.45 to 1 ug. TCRdb ran MiXCR on the immunoSEQ multiplex PCR reads and lists one entry per CDR3 protein. Here the sample spans hundreds of thousands of distinct CDR3 sequences, roughly 85% being singletons. The sample comprised CD8+ T cells from PBMCs. Receptors were obtained from a human donor with multiple sclerosis.

The V gene is TRBV7-9, the J gene TRBJ2-7; 9 bases line up with TRBD2. CDR3 length equals 15 residues. Germline values: CDR1 SEHNR, CDR2 FQNEAQ (reference sequence). V was clipped by 6 bases and J by 6 bases; unmatched bases: 12. The chain's CDR3 is CASSSTIAGAFEQYF. The DNA of the CDR3 is TGTGCCAGCAGTTCGACGATAGCGGGAGCTTTCGAGCAGTACTTC.

This clonotype was detected a few times. This chain uses TRBV15 with TRBJ2-7; 12 nucleotides match TRBD2. CDR1 is LNHNV and CDR2 is YYDKDF in the germline V gene (reference sequence). The CDR3 is 15 residues long. The ends lost 5 bases at V and 0 bases at J; junction bases unmatched: 2. The CDR3 DNA reads TGTGCCACCAGCTTGGGACTAGCGGGCTCCTACGAGCAGTACTTC. This translates into CATSLGLAGSYEQYF.

The chain carries TRBV27 and TRBJ2-7; 13 nucleotides agree with TRBD2. Germline-derived CDR1 and CDR2 are MNHEY and SMNVEV (reference sequence). With 5 bases clipped from V and 0 bases from J, the junction kept 4 bases outside the gene matches. This CDR3 comprises 16 residues. CDR3 nucleotide sequence: TGTGCCAGCAGTGCGGGACTAGCGGGGAACTCCTACGAGCAGTACTTC. Translated: CASSAGLAGNSYEQYF.

In its sample, this clonotype was seen a few times. The rearrangement joins TRBV6-1 to TRBJ1-2, with D perhaps matching TRBD1 (6 bases). The germline V gene encodes CDR1 MNHNS and CDR2 SASEGT. This CDR3 spans 14 amino acids. V lost 3 bases and J lost 8, with 16 bases in between. In DNA form, the CDR3 reads TGTGCCAGCAGTGAGGACAACAGGGTCGGCGGCTACACCTTC. This encodes CASSEDNRVGGYTF.

The genes are TRBV6-5 and TRBJ2-5, with 9 bases fitting TRBD2. Germline V gene data show CDR1 as MNHEY and CDR2 as SVGAGI. The CDR3 is 17 amino acids. V shed 1 base and J 4 bases; nucleotides not matched to a gene: 10. Here the CDR3 reads CASSYFAGGPLRETQYF. The DNA for the CDR3 is TGTGCCAGCAGTTACTTCGCGGGGGGGCCGTTGAGAGAGACCCAGTACTTC.

DNA for the CDR3: TGTGCCAGCAGCTGGCAGCCAGGGGTAGCCTACGAGCAGTACTTC. Its translation: CASSWQPGVAYEQYF. The chain has TRBV5-6 and TRBJ2-7, with D possibly matching TRBD1 (6 bases). Per germline, CDR1 SGHDT and CDR2 YYEEEE. Trimming pared 3 bases from V and 2 bases from J, leaving 15 bases between. The CDR3 has 15 amino acids.

V usage is TRBV30 and J usage is TRBJ2-7, with TRBD1 as a possible D gene (6 bases). Germline CDR1 is GTSNPN and CDR2 is SVGIG (reference sequence). The ends were cut back, 5 bases at V and 1 base at J, with 15 bases in the middle. The CDR3 loop spans 14 amino acids. The CDR3 coding sequence is TGTGCCTGGGGCGGTGGAAGGGGGTCCTACGAGCAGTACTTC. Encoded protein: CAWGGGRGSYEQYF.

V is TRBV4-2 and J is TRBJ2-7, with 11 bases that match TRBD2. Trimming took 1 base from V and 4 from J; bases not matched to a gene: 6. CDR1 is LGHNA, CDR2 YNFKEQ, per germline. CDR3 length equals 16 residues. CDR3 DNA: TGTGCCAGCAGCCAAGGAATAACTAGCGGGAGTTACGAGCAGTACTTC. It specifies CASSQGITSGSYEQYF.

There are a few counts of this clonotype. This sequence joins TRBV7-8 and TRBJ2-7; TRBD2 might be the D (6 bases). Germline-derived CDR1 and CDR2 are SGHVS and FQNEAQ. The CDR3 sequence is 15 residues long. The V gene lost 1 base and the J gene lost 3 bases, with 13 bases spanning the gap. CDR3 in amino acids: CASSLVSGGVYEQYF. The CDR3 coding sequence is TGTGCCAGCAGCTTAGTATCGGGCGGGGTCTACGAGCAGTACTTC.

This sequence joins TRBV30 and TRBJ2-7, with 12 nucleotides matching TRBD1. The germline CDR1 and CDR2 sequences are GTSNPN and SVGIG (reference sequence). The CDR3 runs to 14 residues. The V segment lost 2 bases and the J segment 5 bases; nucleotides outside the gene matches: 4. The CDR3 sequence: CAWSLGQGADEQYF. In DNA, the CDR3 is TGTGCCTGGAGTCTGGGACAGGGGGCGGACGAGCAGTACTTC.

This sequence joins TRBV27 and TRBJ1-1, with 8 bases matching TRBD1. This CDR3 has 16 residues. CDR1 and CDR2 (germline): MNHEY, SMNVEV (reference sequence). Trimming cost V 1 base and J 3 bases; bases outside gene matches: 7. CDR3 in amino acids: CASSLWSTGGDTEAFF. The CDR3 DNA reads TGTGCCAGCAGTTTATGGTCAACAGGGGGTGACACTGAAGCTTTCTTT.

V gene TRBV9 combines with J gene TRBJ2-1; no reliable D call. The CDR3 spans 16 residues. V was cut by 0 bases and J by 7 bases, with 17 bases left in between. Per germline, CDR1 SGDLS and CDR2 YYNGEE. In DNA, the CDR3 is TGTGCCAGCAGCGTAGTGGGCGGCCCTCCTGGGAATGAGCAGTTCTTC. Amino acid sequence: CASSVVGGPPGNEQFF.

This clonotype has a handful of counts. The V gene is TRBV5-4, the J gene TRBJ2-1; D may be TRBD2 (5 bases). Germline CDR1 and CDR2: SGHNT and YYREEE (reference sequence). The CDR3 runs to 13 residues. Trimming removed 5 bases from V and 5 bases from J, with 11 bases in between. CDR3 coding DNA: TGTGCCAGCAGTCTAAGAGCGGACAATGAGCAGTTCTTC. Its translation is CASSLRADNEQFF.

V usage is TRBV5-1 and J usage is TRBJ1-2; D may be TRBD1 (6 bases). The V gene lost 3 bases and the J gene lost 3 bases, with 12 bases spanning the gap. This CDR3 is built from 14 residues. Per germline, CDR1 SGHRS and CDR2 YFSETQ. In DNA, the CDR3 is TGCGCCAGCAGCTGGGCGGGACATTACTATGGCTACACCTTC. Protein sequence: CASSWAGHYYGYTF.

The chain carries TRBV6-2 or TRBV6-3 and TRBJ2-7; D uncertain. This CDR3 is 14 amino acids long. Germline V CDR1 and CDR2: MNHEY, SVGEGT. V was trimmed by 6 bases and J by 4 bases, leaving 16 bases between them. CDR3 nucleotides: TGTGCCAGCAGAAACACGAGACCATTATACGAGCAGTACTTC. Translating gives CASRNTRPLYEQYF.

The gene calls are TRBV12-3 or TRBV12-4 and TRBJ2-2, with D perhaps matching TRBD1 or TRBD2 (5 bases each). With 4 bases removed from V and 3 bases from J, the gap between germline ends came to 9 bases. The CDR3 is made up of 14 amino acids. The chain's CDR3 is CASSWGNDTGELFF. For the CDR3, the DNA is TGTGCCAGCAGTTGGGGGAACGACACCGGGGAGCTGTTTTTT.

The CDR3 protein is CASSLRLTTTNEKLFF. Here the CDR3 DNA reads TGTGCCAGCAGTTTGCGCCTTACAACGACTAATGAAAAACTGTTTTTT. The chain is built from TRBV12-3 or TRBV12-4 and TRBJ1-4; no reliable D call. The CDR3 totals 16 residues. Trimming stripped 3 bases from V and 2 bases from J, with 13 bases between.

About this clonotype itself: At one end, the junction sequence differs from germline, possibly due to a read error. V gene TRBV4-1 combines with J gene TRBJ1-2; the D is unclear. The CDR3 covers 15 residues. The germline CDR1 and CDR2 sequences are MGHRA and YSYEKL. The CDR3 DNA is TGTGCCAGCAGCCAAAAGGAGCCCCCGCTCGGTGGCTACACCTTC. Protein product: CASSQKEPPLGGYTF.

This clonotype showed up just once. This rearrangement joins TRBV19 to TRBJ2-7, with D perhaps matching TRBD1 or TRBD2 (5 bases each). Germline V gene sequence: CDR1 LNHDA, CDR2 SQIVND (reference sequence). There are 11 residues in the CDR3. The ends were cut back, 4 bases at V and 8 bases at J, with 9 bases in the middle. CDR3 sequence (DNA): TGTGCCAGTAGTACTCCGGGACAGCAGTACTTC. Its translation: CASSTPGQQYF.

This clonotype has a single count. The chain couples TRBV12-3 or TRBV12-4 to TRBJ2-1; 13 nucleotides agree with TRBD2. The V and J ends lost 6 bases and 4 bases, in that order; junction bases with no gene match: 12. The CDR3 is made up of 18 amino acids. The CDR3 here is CASSRDGLAGVSYNEQFF. DNA of the CDR3: TGTGCCAGCAGCCGAGACGGACTAGCGGGAGTGTCTTACAATGAGCAGTTCTTC.

The gene calls are TRBV4-3 and TRBJ1-5, with a weak D call TRBD1 (5 bases). Between the trimmed V and J ends, which lost 0 bases and 7 bases, there was a span of 13 bases. The V gene's germline CDR1 is LGHNA and CDR2 YSLEER. The CDR3 consists of 15 residues. CDR3 nucleotide sequence: TGCGCCAGCAGCCAAGATCAAGGGGTCTACCAGCCCCAGCATTTT. It specifies CASSQDQGVYQPQHF.

CDR3 coding DNA: TGTGCCAGCAGCTTGGTCGGGGGGAAATACAATGAGCAGTTCTTC. Residues: CASSLVGGKYNEQFF. The genes are TRBV5-5 and TRBJ2-1, with 7 bases aligning to TRBD2. Germline V gene sequence: CDR1 SGHKS, CDR2 YYEKEE (reference sequence). The CDR3 loop spans 15 amino acids. V shed 0 bases, J shed 4 bases, and the junction held 4 bases outside the gene matches.

The V gene is TRBV5-4, the J gene TRBJ2-7; D may match TRBD1 or TRBD2 (5 bases each). Germline V gives CDR1 SGHNT, CDR2 YYREEE (reference sequence). This CDR3 contains 17 residues. The germline V and J ends were trimmed by 0 bases and 2 bases, with 18 bases remaining between them. CDR3 bases: TGTGCCAGCAGCTTGGGGGGGTTTAACTCCCTCGCCTACGAGCAGTACTTC. Translated: CASSLGGFNSLAYEQYF.

This clonotype has only one observation. This chain connects TRBV9 to TRBJ2-7, with D perhaps matching TRBD1 or TRBD2 (5 bases each). The CDR3 length is 13 residues. CDR1 and CDR2 (germline): SGDLS, YYNGEE. Between the trimmed V and J ends, which lost 4 bases and 3 bases, there was a span of 11 bases. The CDR3 DNA is TGTGCCAGCAGCCAGGGAGTAGGCTACGAGCAGTACTTC. This gives the protein CASSQGVGYEQYF.

The V gene is TRBV24-1, the J gene TRBJ1-5; TRBD1 agrees at 7 bases. This CDR3 is 13 amino acids long. Trimming at V came to 4 bases and at J to 7 bases, leaving 3 bases not matched to a gene. Germline assignment: CDR1 KGHDR and CDR2 SFDVKD. CDR3 DNA sequence: TGTGCCACCAGTGAGACAGGGAACCAGCCCCAGCATTTT. It encodes CATSETGNQPQHF.

The CDR3 nucleotides read TGTGCCAGCACCGGGACATACAAACGCCCCATATATTTT. The encoded protein is CASTGTYKRPIYF. V and J are TRBV25-1 and TRBJ1-3; D might be TRBD1 (6 bases). Between the trimmed V and J ends, which lost 7 bases and 11 bases, there was a span of 18 bases. The CDR3 consists of 13 residues. Germline CDR1 MGHDK, CDR2 SYGVNS.

The V call is TRBV12-3 or TRBV12-4, the J call TRBJ2-7; D is undetermined. The germline V and J ends were trimmed by 7 bases and 3 bases, with 19 bases remaining between them. The CDR3 loop spans 15 amino acids. CDR3 protein: CASTNRWQASYEQYF. As DNA, the CDR3 is TGTGCCAGCACCAACCGCTGGCAGGCGAGCTACGAGCAGTACTTC.